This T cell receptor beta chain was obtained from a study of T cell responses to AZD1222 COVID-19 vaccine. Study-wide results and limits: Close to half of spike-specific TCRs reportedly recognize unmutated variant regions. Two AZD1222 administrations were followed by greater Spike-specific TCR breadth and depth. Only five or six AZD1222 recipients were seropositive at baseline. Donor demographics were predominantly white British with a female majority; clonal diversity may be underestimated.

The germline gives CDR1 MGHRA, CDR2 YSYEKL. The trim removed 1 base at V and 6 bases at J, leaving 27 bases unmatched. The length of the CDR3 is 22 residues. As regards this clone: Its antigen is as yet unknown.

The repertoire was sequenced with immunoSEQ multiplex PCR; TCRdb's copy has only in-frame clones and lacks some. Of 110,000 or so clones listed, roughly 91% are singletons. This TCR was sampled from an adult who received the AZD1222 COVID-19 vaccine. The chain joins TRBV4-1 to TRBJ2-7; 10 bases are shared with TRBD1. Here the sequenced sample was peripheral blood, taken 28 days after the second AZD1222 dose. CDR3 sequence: CASSQVALWPHGQGERDREQYF. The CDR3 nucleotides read TGCGCCAGCAGCCAAGTTGCCTTGTGGCCCCACGGACAGGGGGAGAGGGATCGCGAGCAGTACTTC.